This TCR beta chain was sequenced for a study of shared clonotypes between healthy human individuals (dated by TCRdb to 2018 to 2020). In terms of the full investigation: The cohort included three men and a couple of women between 18 and 49 years of age. Blood TCR repertoires of a handful of healthy adults were deeply sequenced to estimate repertoire size and the extent of clonotype sharing between individuals. To increase sequencing depth and limit assay-specific biases, different laboratories used diverse techniques to prepare libraries and sequence TCR repertoires. Per donor, leukapheresis produced somewhere between about 0.94 and 10 billion PBMCs. What the study reported, not specific to this receptor: Sampling was restricted to blood, and TCR repertoires in tissues likely differ from the TCR repertoires found in blood. Because the study included only a small number of donors, the genetic and exposure-history diversity represented was limited. Based on pairwise subsampling, the degree of clonotype sharing among donors was expected to be affected by sequencing depth.

Comments on this clone: Its antigen is unknown. Base qualities are missing; no much larger clone stands one base away.

The donors were healthy, HIV-negative adults with no recently reported acute infections or vaccinations. Every donor was a Caucasian adult residing in Nashville, Tennessee, USA. In the unsorted samples, approximately 85 million PBMCs were counted, and genomic DNA was extracted using the QIAamp DNA Blood Mini kit. Blood was obtained by leukapheresis, after which PBMCs were separated by Ficoll-Histopaque density gradient centrifugation and cryopreserved in liquid nitrogen vapor phase. Using the deep immunoSEQ assay, multiplex PCR amplified TCR CDR3 regions from genomic DNA. Genomic DNA extracted from each cell subset was distributed evenly over all wells of several immunoSEQ 96-well plates, and each plate served as one replicate. Each replicate PCR for unsorted PBMC received around 330 ng genomic DNA, equal to 25,000 to 30,000 T cell genomes. Ten immunoSEQ deep assay plates were used to sequence unsorted PBMC genomic DNA. Purified libraries were quantified with a Qubit 3.0 fluorometer, sized on a Bioanalyzer 2100, and re-quantified with the KAPA Library Quantification kit. Each immunoSEQ 96-well plate was sequenced on its own single-read 150-cycle Illumina NextSeq 550 flow cell. The original methods were these. Because the immunoSEQ output held only junctional sequences and lacked quality scores, the filtering could not match the filtering applied to full-length reads. To assign V/J genes and CDR3, sequences were annotated using PyIR, a Python wrapper for IgBLAST v1.9, with IMGT germline references. Reads were removed for weak V/J assignments (E-value above 1e-6), missing CDR3, stop codons, out-of-frame junctions, or ambiguous translated residues. V3J clonotypes were defined as sequences sharing the same inferred V gene, J gene, and CDR3 amino acid sequence. Percentage overlap between repertoires was calculated by dividing the number of shared unique clonotypes by the size of the smaller repertoire. Richness of each repertoire was evaluated using RTK rarefaction, the Chao1 estimator, and Recon v2.1 estimates of unobserved clonotypes. TCRdb obtained this table from immuneACCESS and retained in-frame rearrangements with V and J assigned. These tables miss some clones; where compared with another copy, unresolved V genes account for less than half of the shortfall, and the remainder is unexplained. V and J calls plus clone size are reproduced from that table; the DNA served to infer D and trimming. Here the sample has around 500,000 clones; around 79% occur a single time. Jointly, the top ten make up about 12% of the sample.

Including cysteine and phenylalanine, the CDR3 has 14 amino acids. Only the CDR3 DNA stays, 42 bases, in frame from base 1. Trimmed from V: 4 bases; trimmed from J: 5 bases; junction bases lacking a gene match: 8. CDR1 and CDR2, looked up from the germline V gene, are ENHRY and SYGVKD. This receptor was taken from a woman aged 40 to 50 in good health. Some clones in this sample may be carry-over from other donors' samples. In this chain, TRBV10-3 is recombined with TRBJ2-7, with 7 bases matching TRBD2. Sequencing input: PBMCs. In nucleotide form, the sequence is TGTGCCATCAGTGGTTTGCGGGAGAATGACGAGCAGTACTTC. Its coded protein is CAISGLRENDEQYF.